One and the same sample provided the 14 T cell receptor beta chains below, sequenced in a study of blood T cell repertoires in COVID-19. Using immunoSEQ multiplex PCR, the repertoire was profiled, and TCRdb retains in-frame clones only, with some absent. In the table there are about 90,000 clones, 75% to 90% of which are singletons. The sequenced sample was peripheral blood. The receptors were gathered from a human donor in a cohort sampled during active COVID-19.

This clone came up a few times. This chain uses TRBV6-5 with TRBJ2-3, with 7 bases lining up with TRBD2. The J segment lost 2 bases and the V segment lost 6 bases, leaving 5 bases of the junction unmatched. The CDR3 length is 14 residues. CDR1 and CDR2 from the germline V gene are MNHEY and SVGAGI. This CDR3 reads CASSLSGITDTQYF. The CDR3 coding sequence is TGTGCCAGCAGCCTAAGCGGGATCACAGATACGCAGTATTTT.

V gene TRBV30 combines with J gene TRBJ2-1; tentatively, D is TRBD1 (5 bases). Trimming cost V 4 bases and J 4 bases, with 5 bases left between them. The CDR3 covers 11 residues. The V gene's germline CDR1 is GTSNPN and CDR2 SVGIG (reference sequence). The CDR3 sequence: CAWTGYNEQFF. The CDR3 DNA is TGTGCCTGGACAGGGTACAATGAGCAGTTCTTC.

J is TRBJ1-4 and V is TRBV6-5, with 9 bases lining up with TRBD1. Germline V gene lookup returns CDR1 MNHEY and CDR2 SVGAGI. V lost 5 bases to trimming and J lost 13 bases; unmatched junction nucleotides: 5. CDR3 size: 12 residues. In DNA, the CDR3 is TGTGCCAGCAGTAGGGACAGGGAGGGACTGTTTTTT. Its protein is CASSRDREGLFF.

The CDR3 region has the DNA TGCGCCAGCAGTGAGTGGAGGGAAGGTTCACCCCTCCACTTT. It codes for CASSEWREGSPLHF. The chain couples TRBV10-1 to TRBJ1-6; D call uncertain. V gave up 1 base and J gave up 9 bases, with 10 bases separating them. Germline-derived CDR1 and CDR2 are WNHNN and SYGVQD (reference sequence). The CDR3 length is 14 residues.

The chain uses TRBV7-8 and TRBJ1-1; TRBD1 aligns across 10 bases. Germline-derived CDR1 and CDR2 are SGHVS and FQNEAQ. Trimming at V came to 3 bases and at J to 5 bases, leaving 6 bases not matched to a gene. This CDR3 region has 15 residues. The CDR3 sequence is CASSFWGQGNTEAFF. The CDR3 nucleotides are TGTGCCAGCAGCTTCTGGGGACAGGGGAATACTGAAGCTTTCTTT.

V and J are TRBV4-1 and TRBJ2-2, with D possibly TRBD2 on 6 matching bases. Germline loops: CDR1 MGHRA, CDR2 YSYEKL. Trimming took off 0 bases at V and 4 bases at J, with 18 bases between the two ends. The CDR3 is made up of 18 amino acids. CDR3 residues: CASSQDIPGRRSTGELFF. DNA for the CDR3: TGCGCCAGCAGCCAAGATATCCCCGGGAGACGTAGCACCGGGGAGCTGTTTTTT.

The CDR3 DNA is TGTGCCAGCAGCCAACTTCACAGGCGGACTGAAGCTTTCTTT. Encoded protein: CASSQLHRRTEAFF. This chain uses TRBV7-2 with TRBJ1-1, with D maybe TRBD1 (5 bases). This CDR3 is built from 14 residues. Germline CDR1 reads SGHTA; CDR2 reads FQGNSA. V was pared by 5 bases and J by 5 bases, with 15 bases between.

The rearrangement links TRBV6-1 to TRBJ1-6; 7 bases line up with TRBD1. The CDR3 sequence is 13 residues long. Trimming took 2 bases from V and 10 from J; bases not matched to a gene: 2. The germline V gene has CDR1 MNHNS and CDR2 SASEGT. The CDR3 DNA reads as TGTGCCAGCAGTGAACAGGGGGGCTCACCCCTCCACTTT. Translated: CASSEQGGSPLHF.

The rearrangement uses TRBV29-1 and TRBJ1-1; D is uncertain. The CDR3 runs 13 residues. The ends were cut back, 8 bases at V and 0 bases at J, with 13 bases in the middle. Germline V gene data show CDR1 as SQVTM and CDR2 as ANQGSEA. The CDR3 region is CSIQVNMNTEAFF. The CDR3, as DNA: TGCAGCATCCAGGTGAACATGAACACTGAAGCTTTCTTT. The entire variable domain, with the rest obtained from reference TRBV29-1 and TRBJ1-1, is as follows: SAVISQKPSRDICQRGTSLTIQCQVDSQVTMMFWYRQQPGQSLTLIATANQGSEATYESGFVIDKFPISRPNLTFSTLTVSNMSPEDSSIYLCSIQVNMNTEAFFGQGTRLTVV.

The CDR3 loop reads CASSKQETGTEAFF. The CDR3, as DNA: TGTGCCAGCAGTAAACAGGAGACGGGCACTGAAGCTTTCTTT. The rearrangement links TRBV2 to TRBJ1-1, with a tentative D call TRBD1 (5 bases). V gave up 5 bases and J gave up 4 bases, with 14 bases separating them. CDR1 is SNHLY, CDR2 FYNNEI, per germline. The length of the CDR3 is 14 residues.

The chain has TRBV11-2 and TRBJ2-5; the match to TRBD2 covers 9 bases. V shed 2 bases, J shed 3 bases, and the junction held 4 bases outside the gene matches. Looked up from germline, CDR1 is SGHAT and CDR2 is FQNNGV. This CDR3 contains 15 residues. The CDR3 region has the DNA TGTGCCAGCAGCTTAATGGGGACTAGCAAAGAGACCCAGTACTTC. Translation gives CASSLMGTSKETQYF.

V gene TRBV19 combines with J gene TRBJ2-7; possible D gene TRBD1, 6 bases. CDR1 and CDR2 (germline): LNHDA, SQIVND (reference sequence). This CDR3 spans 13 amino acids. Trimming took off 5 bases at V and 8 bases at J, with 16 bases between the two ends. The CDR3 nucleotides are TGTGCCAGTAGTCCTCTACAGGGTCTGCAGCAGTACTTC. Translating it yields CASSPLQGLQQYF.

This sequence joins TRBV6-5 and TRBJ1-4, with a possible D match to TRBD1 (6 bases). CDR3 length equals 12 residues. The V gene's germline CDR1 is MNHEY and CDR2 SVGAGI. V was pared by 5 bases and J by 8 bases, with 9 bases between. CDR3 sequence: CASSTGWEKLFF. The CDR3 bases are TGTGCCAGCAGTACAGGGTGGGAAAAACTGTTTTTT.

The V call is TRBV6-5, the J call TRBJ2-3; D possibly corresponds to TRBD2 (5 bases). Between the trimmed V and J ends, which lost 5 bases and 4 bases, there was a span of 16 bases. CDR3 size: 15 residues. In germline, CDR1 is MNHEY, CDR2 SVGAGI. The CDR3 DNA reads TGTGCCAGCAGTCCGGACTCCCAGTGGGCAGATACGCAGTATTTT. Its protein is CASSPDSQWADTQYF.